What follows are 20 T cell receptor beta chains derived from one specimen sequenced in a study of blood T cell repertoires in COVID-19. Profiling relied on immunoSEQ multiplex PCR, and the TCRdb table lists in-frame clones only, not all of them. The sample includes about 190,000 clones, approximately 73% of them seen just once. Sequenced: PBMCs or T cells enriched from blood (not recorded which). The receptors were gathered from a woman aged 45-59 years with acute COVID-19.

The chain is built from TRBV19 and TRBJ1-2, with 7 bases lining up with TRBD1. The CDR3 length is 17 residues. Germline CDR1 is LNHDA and CDR2 is SQIVND (reference sequence). The trim removed 0 bases at V and 4 bases at J, leaving 11 bases unmatched. The DNA for the CDR3 is TGTGCCAGTAGTATAGATCGCCGCGGCAGGGGGACCTATGGCTACACCTTC. Its protein is CASSIDRRGRGTYGYTF. The entire variable domain, with the rest obtained from reference TRBV19 and TRBJ1-2, is as follows: DGGITQSPKYLFRKEGQNVTLSCEQNLNHDAMYWYRQDPGQGLRLIYYSQIVNDFQKGDIAEGYSVSREKKESFPLTVTSAQKNPTAFYLCASSIDRRGRGTYGYTFGSGTRLTVV.

The chain joins TRBV5-6 to TRBJ1-1; 8 bases are shared with TRBD1. Germline assignment: CDR1 SGHDT and CDR2 YYEEEE. J lost 4 bases, V lost 3 bases, and 8 bases had no gene match. CDR3 length: 15 residues. The CDR3 here is CASSYRTGHLTEAFF. CDR3 DNA sequence: TGTGCCAGCAGCTACAGGACAGGGCACCTCACTGAAGCTTTCTTT.

The rearrangement uses TRBV9 and TRBJ2-2; D ambiguous. The CDR3 runs 14 residues. Per germline, CDR1 SGDLS and CDR2 YYNGEE. Trimming took off 6 bases at V and 6 bases at J, with 15 bases between the two ends. The CDR3 here is CASTPGGSSGELFF. DNA of the CDR3: TGTGCCAGCACCCCCGGTGGTAGTTCCGGGGAGCTGTTTTTT.

The chain joins TRBV7-2 to TRBJ1-3; 7 nucleotides match TRBD1. Germline assignment: CDR1 SGHTA and CDR2 FQGNSA. This CDR3 contains 14 residues. Trimming at V came to 5 bases and at J to 4 bases, leaving 5 bases not matched to a gene. CDR3 sequence: CASSTGQPGNTIYF. The CDR3 nucleotides are TGTGCCAGCAGCACGGGACAGCCGGGAAACACCATATATTTT.

CDR3 loop: CASSIGLGVAKNIQYF. The CDR3 DNA follows: TGTGCCAGTAGTATCGGATTGGGAGTAGCCAAAAACATTCAGTACTTC. V usage is TRBV19 and J usage is TRBJ2-4; maybe TRBD2 (5 bases). Per germline, CDR1 LNHDA and CDR2 SQIVND (reference sequence). V gave up 3 bases and J gave up 0 bases, with 12 bases separating them. The length of the CDR3 is 16 residues.

The chain is built from TRBV30 and TRBJ1-2; D gene ambiguous. The V end was cut by 5 bases, the J end by 4 bases, with 11 bases between. This CDR3 has 12 residues. Germline CDR1 and CDR2: GTSNPN and SVGIG (reference sequence). CDR3 bases: TGTGCCTGGGCAACCGGGTCCTATGGCTACACCTTC. This translates into CAWATGSYGYTF.

The rearrangement links TRBV7-3 to TRBJ2-6; tentative D call: TRBD1 (6 bases). This CDR3 is 18 amino acids long. Germline CDR1 is SGHTA and CDR2 is FQGTGA. V lost 1 base, J lost 0 bases, and 13 bases lay in between. The CDR3 DNA follows: TGTGCCAGCAGCTTAAGGGGCCCCAGGGGCTCTGGGGCCAACGTCCTGACTTTC. Amino acids: CASSLRGPRGSGANVLTF.

The chain is built from TRBV7-9 and TRBJ1-2; the D is unclear. The germline gives CDR1 SEHNR, CDR2 FQNEAQ (reference sequence). The V gene lost 1 base and the J gene lost 8 bases, with 14 bases spanning the gap. The CDR3 has 14 residues. CDR3 in DNA: TGTGCCAGCAGCTTAGTAACGGGATTGGGAGGCTACACCTTC. It codes for CASSLVTGLGGYTF.

This chain links TRBV6-5 with TRBJ2-4; D may be TRBD1 (5 bases). V was shortened by 8 bases and J by 6 bases, with 17 bases between the two germline ends. This CDR3 spans 14 amino acids. Germline assignment: CDR1 MNHEY and CDR2 SVGAGI. CDR3 DNA: TGTGCCAGCCATGATGTTATGCAGGGAAACATTCAGTACTTC. Translation: CASHDVMQGNIQYF.

The chain carries TRBV28 and TRBJ2-7, with 7 bases identical to TRBD1. The V and J ends lost 3 bases and 6 bases, in that order; junction bases with no gene match: 5. CDR1 MDHEN and CDR2 SYDVKM come from the germline V gene. This CDR3 is built from 13 residues. The CDR3 region is CASSFQDRSEQYV. The CDR3 DNA sequence: TGTGCCAGCAGTTTCCAGGACAGGTCCGAGCAGTACGTC.

This chain links TRBV10-1 with TRBJ1-1, with 7 nucleotides matching TRBD1. Germline V CDR1 and CDR2: WNHNN, SYGVQD (reference sequence). Germline trimming cut 0 bases from V and 5 bases from J; bases unmatched to any gene: 3. CDR3 size: 14 residues. CDR3: CASSESAGGTEAFF. CDR3 sequence (DNA): TGCGCCAGCAGTGAGTCAGCAGGGGGTACTGAAGCTTTCTTT.

This chain connects TRBV5-4 to TRBJ2-7; TRBD1 might be the D (5 bases). This CDR3 region has 14 residues. The germline V gene encodes CDR1 SGHNT and CDR2 YYREEE (reference sequence). The V and J ends lost 4 bases and 2 bases respectively, with 13 bases between them. As DNA, the CDR3 is TGTGCCAGCAGCCCCTGGGGCGCAACCTACGAGCAGTACGTC. Amino acids: CASSPWGATYEQYV.

The chain has TRBV19 and TRBJ2-1; TRBD2 might be the D (6 bases). V lost 5 bases to trimming and J lost 10 bases, with 18 bases between them. Per the germline V gene, CDR1 is LNHDA and CDR2 is SQIVND (reference sequence). This CDR3 spans 14 amino acids. The CDR3 nucleotides read TGTGCCAGTAGTCACCGCGGGGTGCTGGGGGAGCAGTTCTTC. This translates into CASSHRGVLGEQFF. Together with reference TRBV19 and TRBJ2-1, the CDR3 gives the full variable domain: DGGITQSPKYLFRKEGQNVTLSCEQNLNHDAMYWYRQDPGQGLRLIYYSQIVNDFQKGDIAEGYSVSREKKESFPLTVTSAQKNPTAFYLCASSHRGVLGEQFFGPGTRLTVL.

This rearrangement joins TRBV5-1 to TRBJ2-5; possible D gene TRBD2, 5 bases. This CDR3 is 13 amino acids long. V lost 0 bases to trimming and J lost 5 bases, with 8 bases between them. Per germline, CDR1 SGHRS and CDR2 YFSETQ. CDR3 residues: CASSLGSEETQYF. For the CDR3, the DNA is TGCGCCAGCAGCTTGGGTAGCGAGGAGACCCAGTACTTC.

This clone was found a few times. The V gene is TRBV10-3, the J gene TRBJ1-4; D may be TRBD1 (5 bases). Between the trimmed V and J ends, which lost 11 bases and 8 bases, there was a span of 18 bases. CDR3 length: 13 amino acids. Germline V CDR1 and CDR2: ENHRY, SYGVKD. The chain's CDR3 is CAVAGTLGEKLFF. Written as DNA, the CDR3 is TGTGCCGTCGCAGGGACTTTGGGAGAAAAACTGTTTTTT.

The gene calls are TRBV11-2 and TRBJ1-1; D uncertain. Trimming removed 5 bases at V and 8 bases at J, with 15 bases between. From germline, CDR1 is SGHAT and CDR2 FQNNGV. The CDR3 is made up of 13 amino acids. The CDR3 is CASSQRHTLEAFF. The CDR3 nucleotides are TGTGCCAGCAGCCAAAGACATACCTTAGAAGCTTTCTTT.

The chain couples TRBV7-9 to TRBJ2-3, with 9 bases lining up with TRBD2. There are 15 residues in the CDR3. Germline V gene sequence: CDR1 SEHNR, CDR2 FQNEAQ (reference sequence). J lost 8 bases, V lost 0 bases, and 6 bases had no gene match. The CDR3: CASSLAAGGPRTQYF. CDR3 nucleotide sequence: TGTGCCAGCAGCTTAGCCGCGGGGGGGCCTCGTACGCAGTATTTT.

Regarding this clone: One end of the junction varies from germline; a read error may be responsible. This chain joins TRBV7-7 and TRBJ2-3; D uncertain. From germline, CDR1 is SSHAT and CDR2 FNYEAQ (reference sequence). CDR3 length: 13 residues. CDR3: CASSEWATDTQYF. As DNA, the CDR3 is TGTGCTAGCAGTGAGTGGGCCACAGATACGCAGTATTTT.

The table lists this clone with many counts. This chain's CDR3 is CASSLDWLNGYTF. The CDR3 DNA reads as TGCGCCAGCAGCTTGGATTGGCTGAATGGCTACACCTTC. V gene TRBV5-1 combines with J gene TRBJ1-2; D is unresolved. Germline CDR1 is SGHRS and CDR2 is YFSETQ. The V end was cut by 0 bases, the J end by 6 bases, with 9 bases between. The CDR3 has 13 amino acids. Complete variable domain (other parts from reference TRBV5-1 and TRBJ1-2): KAGVTQTPRYLIKTRGQQVTLSCSPISGHRSVSWYQQTPGQGLQFLFEYFSETQRNKGNFPGRFSGRQFSNSRSEMNVSTLELGDSALYLCASSLDWLNGYTFGSGTRLTVV.

This clone was detected only a few times. The genes are TRBV7-2 and TRBJ1-2, with 9 bases matching TRBD1. The CDR3 consists of 14 residues. V was clipped by 3 bases and J by 5 bases; unmatched bases: 4. Per germline, CDR1 SGHTA and CDR2 FQGNSA. The CDR3 protein is CASSFGQGNYGYTF. CDR3 DNA sequence: TGTGCCAGCAGCTTCGGACAGGGGAATTATGGCTACACCTTC.